This T cell receptor beta chain came from a study of spatial heterogeneity in lung cancer. Every cDNA TCR molecule received its own unique molecular identifier. From the 5' RACE reads, TCRdb called clonotypes with MiXCR, one entry per CDR3 protein. The sample lists about 8,100 distinct CDR3 sequences, around 12% occurring once. Study outcomes and limitations: Tracking of tumor mutation counts was seen in expanded intratumoral alpha and beta TCR counts.

Time point defined: sample taken at primary tumor resection. This clonotype was observed many times. What it binds is not known. The TCR sequence derives from a male donor with early-stage non-small cell lung cancer. Sample: lung tumor tissue, taken at surgery.

The DNA for the CDR3 is TGTGCCAGCAGCTTAGTAGCAGGGGGCCGCACAGATACGCAGTATTTT. It encodes CASSLVAGGRTDTQYF. V usage is TRBV7-9 and J usage is TRBJ2-3; TRBD1 aligns across 8 bases. In germline, CDR1 is SEHNR, CDR2 FQNEAQ (reference sequence). This CDR3 region has 16 residues. Trimming cost V 1 base and J 1 base; bases outside gene matches: 4. The variable domain in full, with the rest retrieved from reference TRBV7-9 and TRBJ2-3, is DTGVSQNPRHKITKRGQNVTFRCDPISEHNRLYWYRQTLGQGPEFLTYFQNEAQLEKSRLLSDRFSAERPKGSFSTLEIQRTEQGDSAMYLCASSLVAGGRTDTQYFGPGTRLTVL.